What follows describes a single T cell receptor beta chain. This specimen belongs to a study of blood T cell repertoires in COVID-19. Study background: Whether acute or convalescent, the COVID-19 samples came from the United States, Italy and Spain.

TCRdb's table, derived via immunoSEQ multiplex PCR, lists solely in-frame clones and lacks some. The data contain about 150,000 clones, approximately 90% of them singletons. The CDR3 sequence is 13 residues long. Trimming cost V 8 bases and J 0 bases, with 11 bases left between them. The study recruited people aged 18 to 89 years across approximately 24 US areas. Categorization into cohorts depended on clinical history that participants reported. Contact with a PCR-confirmed or clinician-diagnosed COVID-19 case occurred within 2 weeks of entry. Sample: PBMCs or T cells enriched from blood (not recorded which). The V gene is TRBV12-3 or TRBV12-4, the J gene TRBJ2-7, with D maybe TRBD1 (5 bases). The TCR was taken from a woman between 35 and 50 years old who had been exposed to COVID-19. The CDR3 protein is CASSKGVSYEQYF. The CDR3 nucleotides read TGTGCCAGCTCGAAAGGGGTCTCCTACGAGCAGTACTTC.